This T cell receptor (beta chain) is drawn from a study of cytomegalovirus exposure and HLA in healthy donors. Study findings and constraints: Only CMV serostatus was available as immune exposure information.

The study ran its PCR with 60 Vbeta and 13 Jbeta primers. Measured with immunoSEQ multiplex PCR; TCRdb has only the in-frame clones, and not every one. The sample has about 200,000 clones, 65% to 85% seen once; the top ten hold around 1.6%. The table lists this clone with a few counts. The antigen is undetermined. Per germline, CDR1 SEHNR and CDR2 FQNEAQ (reference sequence). V shed 0 bases and J shed 10 bases, with 9 bases lying between them. CDR3 length equals 12 residues. The receptor's source is a man aged 35 to 55 in good health and CMV-seropositive. This chain uses TRBV7-9 with TRBJ1-2; D unresolved. Sequences were obtained from PBMCs. Written as DNA, the CDR3 is TGTGCCAGCAGCTTAGCCGAGGCCGCCTACACCTTC. Its translation: CASSLAEAAYTF.